A selection of T cell receptor beta chains follows, all from one sample in a study of blood T cell repertoires in COVID-19. Libraries were prepared by immunoSEQ multiplex PCR; TCRdb keeps only in-frame clonotypes and omits some of them. The sample includes about 100,000 clones, approximately 86% seen only once; the top ten take roughly 13%. Sequenced material: peripheral blood. The source of these receptors is a man in his fifties or sixties with active or convalescent COVID-19. Each CDR3 is given with its conserved first and last residue. The order of the fields is CDR3 length, V gene, D gene, J gene, clone size, CDR3 protein, CDR3 DNA. D genes are given only for firm matches. Rows give clone size only sometimes, using once, few, many, or a class for an expanded clone.

len: 15; v_gene: TRBV5-1; d_gene: TRBD2; j_gene: TRBJ2-5; abundance: .; CDR3aa: CASGTGAGGPETQYF; CDR3nt: TGCGCCAGCGGGACGGGAGCGGGAGGGCCAGAGACCCAGTACTTC
len: 13; v_gene: TRBV24-1; d_gene: TRBD2; j_gene: TRBJ2-3; abundance: once; CDR3aa: CATRTSGTDTQYF; CDR3nt: TGTGCCACCCGGACTAGCGGCACAGATACGCAGTATTTT
len: 16; v_gene: TRBV24-1; d_gene: TRBD2; j_gene: TRBJ2-3; abundance: .; CDR3aa: CATSDFPSGSTDTQYF; CDR3nt: TGTGCCACCAGTGATTTCCCTAGCGGGAGTACAGATACGCAGTATTTT
len: 15; v_gene: TRBV2; d_gene: TRBD2; j_gene: TRBJ2-3; abundance: .; CDR3aa: CASSARDYRTDTQYF; CDR3nt: TGTGCCAGCAGTGCCCGGGACTACCGCACAGATACGCAGTATTTT
len: 13; v_gene: TRBV29-1; d_gene: TRBD2; j_gene: TRBJ2-3; abundance: .; CDR3aa: CSAGTTSTDTQYF; CDR3nt: TGCAGCGCCGGGACTACGAGCACAGATACGCAGTATTTT
len: 14; v_gene: TRBV6-5; d_gene: TRBD2; j_gene: TRBJ2-1; abundance: .; CDR3aa: CASKELAGGNEQFF; CDR3nt: TGTGCCAGCAAAGAGCTAGCGGGAGGAAATGAGCAGTTCTTC
len: 15; v_gene: TRBV5-1; d_gene: TRBD2; j_gene: TRBJ2-1; abundance: .; CDR3aa: CASSFGTSGYNEQFF; CDR3nt: TGCGCCAGCAGCTTTGGAACTAGCGGGTACAATGAGCAGTTCTTC
len: 14; v_gene: TRBV19; d_gene: .; j_gene: TRBJ2-7; abundance: .; CDR3aa: CASSLQGMDYEQYF; CDR3nt: TGTGCCAGTAGTTTGCAGGGGATGGACTACGAGCAGTACTTC
len: 16; v_gene: TRBV27; d_gene: TRBD2; j_gene: TRBJ2-2; abundance: .; CDR3aa: CASSFKGLAITGELFF; CDR3nt: TGTGCCAGCAGTTTCAAAGGACTAGCGATCACCGGGGAGCTGTTTTTT
len: 18; v_gene: TRBV7-7; d_gene: TRBD2; j_gene: TRBJ2-1; abundance: .; CDR3aa: CASSPRATSGARDNEQFF; CDR3nt: TGTGCTAGCAGCCCCAGGGCCACTAGCGGAGCACGAGACAATGAGCAGTTCTTC
len: 15; v_gene: TRBV2; d_gene: .; j_gene: TRBJ2-4; abundance: .; CDR3aa: CASIKDGGTKNIQYF; CDR3nt: TGTGCCAGCATTAAAGACGGAGGGACCAAAAACATTCAGTACTTC
len: 14; v_gene: TRBV5-4; d_gene: TRBD1; j_gene: TRBJ1-1; abundance: .; CDR3aa: CASRLDRGHGEAFF; CDR3nt: TGTGCCAGCAGACTTGACAGGGGGCATGGTGAAGCTTTCTTT
len: 15; v_gene: TRBV28; d_gene: .; j_gene: TRBJ1-6; abundance: .; CDR3aa: CASGESGFTNSPLHF; CDR3nt: TGTGCCTCAGGGGAATCCGGGTTCACCAATTCACCCCTCCACTTT
len: 11; v_gene: TRBV5-1; d_gene: TRBD1; j_gene: TRBJ2-7; abundance: few; CDR3aa: CASSRDREQYF; CDR3nt: TGCGCCAGCAGCCGGGACAGGGAGCAGTACTTC
len: 17; v_gene: TRBV24-1; d_gene: .; j_gene: TRBJ2-3; abundance: .; CDR3aa: CATSEPRAGTGTDTQYF; CDR3nt: TGTGCCACCAGTGAACCGAGGGCGGGAACGGGCACAGATACGCAGTATTTT
len: 16; v_gene: TRBV19; d_gene: TRBD1; j_gene: TRBJ1-6; abundance: .; CDR3aa: CASSTLTGGINSPLHF; CDR3nt: TGTGCCAGTAGTACTTTGACAGGGGGAATTAATTCACCCCTCCACTTT
len: 16; v_gene: TRBV11-2; d_gene: TRBD1; j_gene: TRBJ1-3; abundance: .; CDR3aa: CASSLDNRDRGNTIYF; CDR3nt: TGTGCCAGCAGCTTAGATAACAGGGACAGGGGAAACACCATATATTTT
len: 14; v_gene: TRBV3-1/TRBV3-2; d_gene: .; j_gene: TRBJ1-1; abundance: .; CDR3aa: CASRKVADSTEAFF; CDR3nt: TGTGCCAGCAGGAAGGTTGCGGACAGCACTGAAGCTTTCTTT
len: 13; v_gene: TRBV2; d_gene: TRBD2; j_gene: TRBJ2-1; abundance: .; CDR3aa: CASSEAGLAGQFF; CDR3nt: TGTGCCAGCAGTGAAGCGGGACTAGCGGGACAGTTCTTC
len: 13; v_gene: TRBV25-1; d_gene: TRBD1; j_gene: TRBJ1-2; abundance: once; CDR3aa: CASRRGPNYGYTF; CDR3nt: TGTGCCAGCCGCAGGGGGCCTAACTATGGCTACACCTTC
len: 14; v_gene: TRBV5-1; d_gene: .; j_gene: TRBJ2-7; abundance: many; CDR3aa: CASSLGQGSYEQYF; CDR3nt: TGCGCCAGCAGCTTGGGGCAGGGTTCCTACGAGCAGTACTTC
len: 17; v_gene: TRBV19; d_gene: TRBD2; j_gene: TRBJ2-4; abundance: .; CDR3aa: CASSIGGGSETKNIQYF; CDR3nt: TGTGCCAGTAGTATAGGGGGCGGGAGTGAGACCAAAAACATTCAGTACTTC
len: 11; v_gene: TRBV28; d_gene: .; j_gene: TRBJ2-1; abundance: .; CDR3aa: CASISGRGQFF; CDR3nt: TGTGCCAGCATTTCAGGCAGGGGGCAGTTCTTC
len: 14; v_gene: TRBV7-9; d_gene: .; j_gene: TRBJ1-2; abundance: .; CDR3aa: CASSLNGFGYGYTF; CDR3nt: TGTGCCAGCAGCCTAAACGGGTTTGGTTATGGCTACACCTTC
len: 14; v_gene: TRBV12-5; d_gene: .; j_gene: TRBJ1-1; abundance: .; CDR3aa: CASGYRFSATEAFF; CDR3nt: TGTGCTAGTGGGTACAGGTTTTCGGCCACTGAAGCTTTCTTT
len: 13; v_gene: TRBV7-3; d_gene: .; j_gene: TRBJ2-1; abundance: .; CDR3aa: CASSLAGANEQFF; CDR3nt: TGTGCCAGCAGCTTAGCGGGGGCGAATGAGCAGTTCTTC
len: 13; v_gene: TRBV5-5; d_gene: .; j_gene: TRBJ2-3; abundance: .; CDR3aa: CASSFDNPDTQYF; CDR3nt: TGTGCCAGCAGCTTTGACAACCCAGATACGCAGTATTTT
len: 16; v_gene: TRBV5-5; d_gene: .; j_gene: TRBJ1-1; abundance: .; CDR3aa: CASRLTPGSMNTEAFF; CDR3nt: TGTGCCAGCAGACTAACACCCGGATCCATGAACACTGAAGCTTTCTTT
len: 14; v_gene: TRBV5-1; d_gene: TRBD1; j_gene: TRBJ1-1; abundance: .; CDR3aa: CASSYGTDRTEAFF; CDR3nt: TGCGCCAGCAGCTACGGGACAGATCGTACTGAAGCTTTCTTT
len: 14; v_gene: TRBV2; d_gene: .; j_gene: TRBJ1-5; abundance: .; CDR3aa: CASSARGLNQPQHF; CDR3nt: TGTGCCAGCAGTGCTCGCGGACTCAATCAGCCCCAGCATTTT
len: 15; v_gene: TRBV5-1; d_gene: .; j_gene: TRBJ2-3; abundance: .; CDR3aa: CASYLLSGSTDTQYF; CDR3nt: TGCGCCAGCTACCTGCTTAGCGGCAGCACAGATACGCAGTATTTT
len: 15; v_gene: TRBV19; d_gene: TRBD1; j_gene: TRBJ1-1; abundance: few; CDR3aa: CASSQGARGNTEAFF; CDR3nt: TGTGCCAGCTCGCAGGGGGCAAGGGGGAACACTGAAGCTTTCTTT
len: 14; v_gene: TRBV6-6; d_gene: TRBD1; j_gene: TRBJ2-7; abundance: .; CDR3aa: CASRLGQGNYEQYF; CDR3nt: TGTGCCAGCAGACTCGGACAGGGCAACTACGAGCAGTACTTC
len: 14; v_gene: TRBV18; d_gene: TRBD1; j_gene: TRBJ1-2; abundance: .; CDR3aa: CASSPPRQGNGYTF; CDR3nt: TGTGCCAGCTCACCACCGAGACAGGGGAATGGCTACACCTTC
len: 17; v_gene: TRBV14; d_gene: TRBD1; j_gene: TRBJ2-5; abundance: .; CDR3aa: CASSPRRTGGYQETQYF; CDR3nt: TGTGCCAGCAGCCCGCGAAGGACAGGGGGGTACCAAGAGACCCAGTACTTC
len: 13; v_gene: TRBV5-1; d_gene: TRBD1; j_gene: TRBJ2-7; abundance: .; CDR3aa: CASSSSGTDEQYF; CDR3nt: TGCGCCAGCAGCTCTTCCGGGACAGACGAGCAGTACTTC
len: 16; v_gene: TRBV9; d_gene: .; j_gene: TRBJ1-3; abundance: once; CDR3aa: CASSGIGGNAGNTIYF; CDR3nt: TGTGCCAGCAGCGGGATAGGGGGAAATGCTGGAAACACCATATATTTT
len: 14; v_gene: TRBV7-9; d_gene: TRBD1; j_gene: TRBJ2-2; abundance: .; CDR3aa: CASKLGGLTGELFF; CDR3nt: TGTGCCAGCAAATTAGGGGGCTTGACCGGGGAGCTGTTTTTT
len: 14; v_gene: TRBV2; d_gene: TRBD1; j_gene: TRBJ2-1; abundance: once; CDR3aa: CASKVQGAYNEQFF; CDR3nt: TGTGCCAGCAAGGTACAGGGGGCCTACAATGAGCAGTTCTTC
len: 14; v_gene: TRBV6-5; d_gene: .; j_gene: TRBJ2-7; abundance: .; CDR3aa: CASIVSAYSYEQYF; CDR3nt: TGTGCCAGCATCGTTTCCGCCTACTCCTACGAGCAGTACTTC
len: 15; v_gene: TRBV4-1; d_gene: TRBD2; j_gene: TRBJ2-7; abundance: .; CDR3aa: CASSLGTSGTYEQYF; CDR3nt: TGCGCCAGCAGCCTCGGGACTAGCGGGACCTACGAGCAGTACTTC
len: 15; v_gene: TRBV9; d_gene: TRBD1; j_gene: TRBJ1-3; abundance: .; CDR3aa: CASSGQGLSGNTIYF; CDR3nt: TGTGCCAGCAGCGGACAGGGTCTTTCTGGAAACACCATATATTTT
len: 15; v_gene: TRBV24-1; d_gene: .; j_gene: TRBJ2-1; abundance: .; CDR3aa: CATSDPGHWAHEQFF; CDR3nt: TGTGCCACCAGTGACCCGGGACATTGGGCCCATGAGCAGTTCTTC
len: 14; v_gene: TRBV15; d_gene: .; j_gene: TRBJ1-1; abundance: once; CDR3aa: CATSRDPGVTEAFF; CDR3nt: TGTGCCACCAGCAGAGATCCAGGGGTCACTGAAGCTTTCTTT
len: 15; v_gene: TRBV24-1; d_gene: .; j_gene: TRBJ2-1; abundance: .; CDR3aa: CATSESQAYYNEQFF; CDR3nt: TGTGCCACCAGTGAATCCCAGGCCTACTACAATGAGCAGTTCTTC
len: 16; v_gene: TRBV7-2; d_gene: .; j_gene: TRBJ2-2; abundance: .; CDR3aa: CASIKGGTPNTGELFF; CDR3nt: TGTGCCAGCATCAAGGGTGGGACTCCGAACACCGGGGAGCTGTTTTTT